A single sample is the source of the 14 T cell receptor beta chains below, sequenced in a study of technical replicates of blood from a handful of donors. The table came from immunoSEQ multiplex PCR; TCRdb's copy has only in-frame clones and leaves some out. The sample holds fewer than 100,000 clones, less than 95% seen once. Sequenced: T cells isolated from PBMCs. The receptor set was obtained from a human donor in good health.

This clone has a handful of counts. The chain recombines TRBV5-6 with TRBJ1-1; D may be TRBD1 (5 bases). The length of the CDR3 is 14 residues. The V end lost 0 bases, the J end lost 1 base, and 7 bases lay between the germline ends. The V gene's germline CDR1 is SGHDT and CDR2 YYEEEE. The CDR3 sequence is CASSLGQTNTEAFF. In DNA form, the CDR3 reads TGTGCCAGCAGCTTGGGACAGACGAACACTGAAGCTTTCTTT.

The chain uses TRBV25-1 and TRBJ2-1; D is undetermined. CDR3 length: 15 amino acids. Between the trimmed V and J ends, which lost 0 bases and 3 bases, there was a span of 9 bases. Germline CDR1 and CDR2: MGHDK and SYGVNS. For the CDR3, the DNA is TGTGCCAGCAGTGAATATATGGAGAGCTACAATGAGCAGTTCTTC. It codes for CASSEYMESYNEQFF. The variable domain in full, completed from reference TRBV25-1 and TRBJ2-1, reads EADIYQTPRYLVIGTGKKITLECSQTMGHDKMYWYQQDPGMELHLIHYSYGVNSTEKGDLSSESTVSRIRTEHFPLTLESARPSHTSQYLCASSEYMESYNEQFFGPGTRLTVL.

J is TRBJ2-7 and V is TRBV28; 8 bases match TRBD1. The germline V gene encodes CDR1 MDHEN and CDR2 SYDVKM. The CDR3 loop spans 14 amino acids. The ends lost 6 bases at V and 2 bases at J; junction bases unmatched: 6. The CDR3 bases are TGTGCCAGCAGCCCGGGACAGGCACCCTACGAGCAGTACTTC. This codes for CASSPGQAPYEQYF. The whole variable domain, filled in from reference TRBV28 and TRBJ2-7, reads DVKVTQSSRYLVKRTGEKVFLECVQDMDHENMFWYRQDPGLGLRLIYFSYDVKMKEKGDIPEGYSVSREKKERFSLILESASTNQTSMYLCASSPGQAPYEQYFGPGTRLTVT.

This chain links TRBV11-2 with TRBJ2-1; D is perhaps TRBD2 (6 bases). Deletions cut 2 bases from V and 0 bases from J, with 11 bases between. The germline V gene has CDR1 SGHAT and CDR2 FQNNGV. The CDR3 length is 16 residues. The CDR3 coding sequence is TGTGCCAGCAGCTTATTCGCGGGACCCTCCTACAATGAGCAGTTCTTC. Translating gives CASSLFAGPSYNEQFF.

V usage is TRBV11-2 and J usage is TRBJ2-7, with D possibly matching TRBD2 (7 bases). There are 15 residues in the CDR3. V dropped 3 bases and J dropped 0 bases, with 12 bases sitting between them. CDR1 is SGHAT, CDR2 FQNNGV, per germline. The CDR3 DNA is TGTGCCAGCAGCTTTTTGCGGGGGCTCTCCTACGAGCAGTACTTC. Residues: CASSFLRGLSYEQYF.

The V gene is TRBV14, the J gene TRBJ1-2; 8 positions agree with TRBD1. V shed 4 bases, J shed 3 bases, and the junction held 7 bases outside the gene matches. The CDR3 totals 15 residues. From germline, CDR1 is SGHDN and CDR2 FVKESK. The CDR3 DNA reads TGTGCCAGCAGCCCCGACAGGGGAGTTTACTATGGCTACACCTTC. It is translated as CASSPDRGVYYGYTF. Using reference TRBV14 and TRBJ1-2 for the parts outside the CDR3, the full variable domain is EAGVTQFPSHSVIEKGQTVTLRCDPISGHDNLYWYRRVMGKEIKFLLHFVKESKQDESGMPNNRFLAERTGGTYSTLKVQPAELEDSGVYFCASSPDRGVYYGYTFGSGTRLTVV.

The CDR3 DNA follows: TGCGCCAGCAGCTTGGATCCAAGGGGAGGCGGGGAGCTGTTTTTT. This gives the protein CASSLDPRGGGELFF. This chain links TRBV5-1 with TRBJ2-2; the D gene is possibly TRBD2 (6 bases). CDR3 length: 15 residues. V was pared by 0 bases and J by 7 bases, with 13 bases between. The germline V gene encodes CDR1 SGHRS and CDR2 YFSETQ.

CDR3 nucleotide sequence: TGCGCCAGCAGCTTTAGCGCAGCGGGGAACACCGGGGAGCTGTTTTTT. Translated: CASSFSAAGNTGELFF. The chain employs TRBV5-1 and TRBJ2-2; D may be TRBD2 (6 bases). CDR3 length: 16 amino acids. V lost 2 bases, J lost 1 base, and 12 bases lay in between. The germline V gene has CDR1 SGHRS and CDR2 YFSETQ.

V and J are TRBV6-1 and TRBJ2-1; 13 nucleotides line up with TRBD2. V shed 2 bases, J shed 9 bases, and the junction held 4 bases outside the gene matches. Germline CDR1 is MNHNS and CDR2 is SASEGT. This CDR3 is 15 amino acids long. This CDR3 is CASSEITSGRAEQFF. The CDR3 bases are TGTGCCAGCAGTGAAATTACTAGCGGGAGGGCTGAGCAGTTCTTC.

The chain has TRBV28 and TRBJ1-1; D is perhaps TRBD1 (6 bases). The CDR3 consists of 14 residues. Trimming pared 6 bases from V and 8 bases from J, leaving 19 bases between. Germline V CDR1 and CDR2: MDHEN, SYDVKM. DNA of the CDR3: TGTGCCAGCAGAACAAACGGGGGGACACGAGAAGCTTTCTTT. It codes for CASRTNGGTREAFF.

V is TRBV29-1 and J is TRBJ1-1; D possibly corresponds to TRBD1 (5 bases). Germline CDR1 is SQVTM and CDR2 is ANQGSEA. The germline V and J ends were trimmed by 6 bases and 3 bases, with 11 bases remaining between them. The CDR3 has 12 residues. Here the CDR3 reads CSVITGYTEAFF. Written as DNA, the CDR3 is TGCAGCGTGATTACAGGCTACACTGAAGCTTTCTTT. Drawing the rest from reference TRBV29-1 and TRBJ1-1, the complete variable domain is SAVISQKPSRDICQRGTSLTIQCQVDSQVTMMFWYRQQPGQSLTLIATANQGSEATYESGFVIDKFPISRPNLTFSTLTVSNMSPEDSSIYLCSVITGYTEAFFGQGTRLTVV.

The DNA of the CDR3 is TGTGCCAGCAGTGGGGACAGCTCGTATCAGCCCCAGCATTTT. Translation: CASSGDSSYQPQHF. The chain couples TRBV28 to TRBJ1-5; 7 bases are a match to TRBD1. The V gene end was trimmed by 5 bases and the J gene end by 5 bases; junction bases not matched to a gene: 6. The V gene's germline CDR1 is MDHEN and CDR2 SYDVKM. The CDR3 spans 14 residues.

The rearrangement joins TRBV30 to TRBJ1-1; tentatively, D is TRBD1 (5 bases). This CDR3 region has 15 residues. Trimming took 4 bases from V and 2 from J, leaving 17 bases between them. The germline V gene encodes CDR1 GTSNPN and CDR2 SVGIG (reference sequence). This CDR3 reads CAWTPAPTENTEAFF. Here the CDR3 DNA reads TGTGCCTGGACTCCTGCCCCGACAGAAAACACTGAAGCTTTCTTT.

The rearrangement joins TRBV5-4 to TRBJ1-5, with 7 bases identical to TRBD1. This CDR3 has 14 amino acids. The V segment lost 5 bases and the J segment 4 bases; nucleotides outside the gene matches: 6. Germline CDR1 SGHNT, CDR2 YYREEE (reference sequence). CDR3: CASSFAGGNQPQHF. CDR3 in DNA: TGTGCCAGCAGTTTTGCAGGGGGTAATCAGCCCCAGCATTTT. The full variable domain, with the rest looked up from reference TRBV5-4 and TRBJ1-5, is ETGVTQSPTHLIKTRGQQVTLRCSSQSGHNTVSWYQQALGQGPQFIFQYYREEENGRGNFPPRFSGLQFPNYSSELNVNALELDDSALYLCASSFAGGNQPQHFGDGTRLSIL.